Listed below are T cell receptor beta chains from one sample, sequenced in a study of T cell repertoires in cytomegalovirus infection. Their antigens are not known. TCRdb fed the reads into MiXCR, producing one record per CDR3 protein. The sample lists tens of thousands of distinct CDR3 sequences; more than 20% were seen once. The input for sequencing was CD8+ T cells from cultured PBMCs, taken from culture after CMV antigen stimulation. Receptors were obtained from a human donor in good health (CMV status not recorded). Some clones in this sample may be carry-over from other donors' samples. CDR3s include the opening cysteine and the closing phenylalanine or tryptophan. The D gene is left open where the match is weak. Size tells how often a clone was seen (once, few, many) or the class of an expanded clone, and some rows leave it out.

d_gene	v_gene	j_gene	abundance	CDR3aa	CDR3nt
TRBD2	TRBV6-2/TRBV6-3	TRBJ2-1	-	CASQTSGRVNEQFF	TGTGCCAGCCAGACTAGCGGGCGTGTGAATGAGCAGTTCTTC
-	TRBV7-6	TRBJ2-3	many	CASSPVQSGTDTQYF	TGTGCCAGCAGCCCCGTCCAGAGCGGCACAGATACGCAGTATTTT
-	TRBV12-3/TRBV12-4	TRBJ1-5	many	CASSRHNQPQHF	TGTGCCAGCAGTCGGCACAATCAGCCCCAGCATTTT
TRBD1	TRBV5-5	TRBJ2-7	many	CASSIDRVPSYEQYF	TGTGCCAGCAGCATAGACAGGGTCCCCTCCTACGAGCAGTACTTC
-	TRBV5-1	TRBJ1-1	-	CASSLQSNTEAFF	TGCGCCAGCAGCTTACAGTCGAACACTGAAGCTTTCTTT
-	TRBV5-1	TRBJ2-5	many	CASSLQAGESAQVRETQYF	TGCGCCAGCAGCTTGCAAGCAGGGGAATCGGCGCAAGTCCGGGAGACCCAGTACTTC
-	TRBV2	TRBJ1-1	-	CASMGRAEAFF	TGTGCCAGCATGGGTAGGGCTGAAGCTTTCTTT
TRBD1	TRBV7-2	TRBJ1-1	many	CASSLLDRGTEAFF	TGTGCCAGCAGCCTACTCGACAGGGGCACTGAAGCTTTCTTT
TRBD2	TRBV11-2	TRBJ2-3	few	CASSFGLAGGRDTQYF	TGTGCCAGCAGCTTTGGACTAGCGGGGGGGCGAGATACGCAGTATTTT
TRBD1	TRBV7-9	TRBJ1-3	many	CASSLMTGSFGNTIYF	TGTGCCAGCAGCTTAATGACAGGGTCGTTTGGAAACACCATATATTTT
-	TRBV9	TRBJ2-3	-	CASSERDFTDTQYF	TGTGCCAGCAGCGAGAGGGATTTCACAGATACGCAGTATTTT
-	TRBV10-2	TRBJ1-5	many	CASSESRSRSQHF	TGCGCCAGCAGTGAGTCGCGGTCCAGGTCCCAGCATTTT
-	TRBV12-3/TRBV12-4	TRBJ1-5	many	CASSWGGNQPQHF	TGTGCCAGCAGTTGGGGAGGCAATCAGCCCCAGCATTTT
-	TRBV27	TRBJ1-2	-	CASSLTYGGHYGYTF	TGTGCCAGCAGTTTAACGTATGGGGGGCACTATGGCTACACCTTC